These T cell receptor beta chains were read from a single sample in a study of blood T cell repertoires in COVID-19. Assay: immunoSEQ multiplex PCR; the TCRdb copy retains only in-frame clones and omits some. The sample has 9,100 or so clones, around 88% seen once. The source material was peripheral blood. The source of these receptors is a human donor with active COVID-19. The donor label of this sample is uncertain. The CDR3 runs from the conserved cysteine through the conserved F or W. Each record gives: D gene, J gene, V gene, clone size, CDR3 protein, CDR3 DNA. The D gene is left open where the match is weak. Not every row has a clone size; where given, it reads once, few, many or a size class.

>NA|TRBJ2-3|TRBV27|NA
CASSATTDTQYF
TGTGCCAGCAGTGCCACTACAGATACGCAGTATTTT
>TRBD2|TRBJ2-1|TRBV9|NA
CASSVALGTSGDSSYNEQFF
TGTGCCAGCAGCGTAGCTCTCGGGACTAGCGGGGATAGTTCCTACAATGAGCAGTTCTTC
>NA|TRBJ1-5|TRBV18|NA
CASSPPEISNQPQHF
TGTGCCAGCTCACCACCGGAGATTAGCAATCAGCCCCAGCATTTT
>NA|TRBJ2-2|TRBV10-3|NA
CATPGQNTGELFF
TGTGCCACCCCGGGACAGAACACCGGGGAGCTGTTTTTT
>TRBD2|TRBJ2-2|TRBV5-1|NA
CASSLQRGGSAGELFF
TGCGCCAGCAGCTTGCAGCGGGGGGGCTCGGCCGGGGAGCTGTTTTTT
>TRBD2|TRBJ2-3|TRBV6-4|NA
CASSDGTSDLDTQYF
TGTGCCAGCAGTGACGGGACTAGCGATCTAGATACGCAGTATTTT
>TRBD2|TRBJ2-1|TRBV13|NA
CASSLVSGRANEQFF
TGTGCCAGCAGCTTAGTAAGCGGGAGGGCCAATGAGCAGTTCTTC
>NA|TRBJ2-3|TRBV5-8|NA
CASSSPQMWAWYTQYF
TGTGCCAGCAGCTCACCCCAAATGTGGGCCTGGTATACGCAGTATTTT
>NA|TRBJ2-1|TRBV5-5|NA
CASSLGGHEQFF
TGTGCCAGCAGCTTGGGGGGCCATGAGCAGTTCTTC
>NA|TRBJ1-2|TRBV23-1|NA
CASSQSRGYTF
TGCGCCAGCAGTCAATCGCGGGGCTACACCTTC
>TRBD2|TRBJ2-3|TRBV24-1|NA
CATSGLVPDTQYF
TGTGCCACCTCCGGACTAGTCCCAGATACGCAGTATTTT
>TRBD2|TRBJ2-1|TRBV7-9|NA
CASSPRTSGRNEQFF
TGTGCCAGCAGCCCTCGGACTAGCGGGAGAAATGAGCAGTTCTTC
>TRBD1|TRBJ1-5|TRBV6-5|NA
CASRPGGKGNQPQHF
TGTGCCAGCAGACCAGGGGGTAAGGGCAATCAGCCCCAGCATTTT
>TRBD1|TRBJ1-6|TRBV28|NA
CASSRGTASYNSPLHF
TGTGCCAGCAGCCGAGGGACAGCCTCCTATAATTCACCCCTCCACTTT
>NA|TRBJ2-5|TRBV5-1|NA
CASSLKQQETQYF
TGCGCCAGCAGCTTGAAACAACAAGAGACCCAGTACTTC
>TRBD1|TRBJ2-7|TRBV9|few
CASSPGQGAYEQYF
TGTGCCAGCAGCCCGGGACAGGGGGCCTACGAGCAGTACTTC
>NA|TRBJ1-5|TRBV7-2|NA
CASSLAGVRPQHF
TGTGCCAGCAGCTTGGCAGGGGTCCGGCCCCAGCATTTT
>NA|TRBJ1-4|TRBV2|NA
CASRGGARNEKLFF
TGTGCCAGCAGGGGGGGGGCCCGAAATGAAAAACTGTTTTTT
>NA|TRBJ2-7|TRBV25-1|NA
CASSAQGTFYEQYF
TGTGCCAGCAGTGCCCAGGGGACGTTCTACGAGCAGTACTTC
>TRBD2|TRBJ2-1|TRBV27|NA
CASSLAPLADPPYNEQFF
TGTGCCAGCAGTTTAGCACCACTAGCGGATCCGCCCTACAATGAGCAGTTCTTC
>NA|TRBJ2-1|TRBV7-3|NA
CASSLSRGPSNEQFF
TGTGCCAGCAGCTTATCCAGGGGACCCTCGAATGAGCAGTTCTTC
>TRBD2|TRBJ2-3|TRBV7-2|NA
CASSLVSGLGTDTQYF
TGTGCCAGCAGCTTAGTCTCGGGACTAGGCACAGATACGCAGTATTTT
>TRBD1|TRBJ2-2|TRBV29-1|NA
CSVKTGTGNTGELFF
TGCAGCGTCAAAACCGGGACAGGGAACACCGGGGAGCTGTTTTTT
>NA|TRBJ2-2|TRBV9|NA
CASRPGVTGELFF
TGTGCCAGCAGGCCAGGGGTTACCGGGGAGCTGTTTTTT
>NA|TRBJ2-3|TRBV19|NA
CASRVGGGPTDTQYF
TGTGCCAGTCGGGTCGGGGGAGGTCCCACAGATACGCAGTATTTT
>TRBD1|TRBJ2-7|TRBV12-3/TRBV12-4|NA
CASSRTGMGEQYF
TGTGCCAGCAGTCGGACAGGGATGGGAGAGCAGTACTTC
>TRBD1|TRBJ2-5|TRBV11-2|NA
CASSHRTGRGTQYF
TGTGCCAGCAGCCACCGGACAGGCCGGGGGACCCAGTACTTC
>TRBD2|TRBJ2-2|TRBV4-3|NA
CASSQDRRAGGTGELFF
TGCGCCAGCAGCCAAGACCGAAGGGCGGGAGGGACCGGGGAGCTGTTTTTT
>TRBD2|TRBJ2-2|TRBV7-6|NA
CASSLGSGGATGELFF
TGTGCCAGCAGCTTAGGGAGCGGGGGGGCCACCGGGGAGCTGTTTTTT
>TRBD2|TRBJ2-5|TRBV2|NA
CASRSRLAGTETQYF
TGTGCCAGCAGATCCCGACTAGCGGGGACAGAGACCCAGTACTTC
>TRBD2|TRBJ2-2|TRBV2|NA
CASSRLAGGLANTGELFF
TGTGCCAGCAGTCGACTAGCGGGAGGGCTTGCGAACACCGGGGAGCTGTTTTTT
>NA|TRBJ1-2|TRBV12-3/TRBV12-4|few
CASSQDTVLGYTF
TGTGCCAGCAGTCAGGACACAGTACTCGGCTACACCTTC
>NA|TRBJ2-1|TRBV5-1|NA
CASNKAPGSSYNEQFF
TGCGCCAGCAATAAAGCGCCCGGGAGCTCCTACAATGAGCAGTTCTTC
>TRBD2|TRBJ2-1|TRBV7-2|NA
CASSTGLAVGEQFF
TGTGCCAGCAGCACAGGACTAGCGGTGGGTGAGCAGTTCTTC